Sequencing of this TCR beta chain was carried out in a study of T cells in localized non-small cell lung cancer. Worth noting for this clone: The antigen is not known.

Generated by immunoSEQ multiplex PCR, the TCRdb table keeps only in-frame clones and is missing some. This sample has fewer than 100,000 clones; around 90% occur once, and the top ten carry roughly 15%. Study results and limitations: Investigators sequenced only a single tumor region, leaving heterogeneity possible. A median of 57 of the top 100 tumor clones appeared in adjacent lung, which was paired and uninvolved. There was higher T cell clonality in uninvolved adjacent lung than in tumor, and it was highest there.

Germline values: CDR1 SQVTM, CDR2 ANQGSEA. The CDR3 loop spans 11 amino acids. The chain is built from TRBV29-1 and TRBJ2-5, with D perhaps TRBD2 (5 bases). The sequencing here drew on peripheral blood, taken before any cancer treatment. The source is a man aged 35 to 70 with stage I squamous cell lung carcinoma. The CDR3 sequence: CRVFEGETQYF. CDR3 DNA sequence: TGCAGGGTGTTCGAGGGAGAGACCCAGTACTTC.